This entry is about one T cell receptor (beta chain). Its antigen is unknown. V lost 6 bases to trimming and J lost 4 bases; unmatched junction nucleotides: 8. This CDR3 comprises 15 residues. Germline assignment: CDR1 MNHNY and CDR2 SVGAGI (reference sequence). This sample is part of a study of T cell responses to AZD1222 COVID-19 vaccine. Study conclusions and caveats: Increases in Spike-specific TCR breadth and depth were seen after two AZD1222 doses.

Second doses that came at about 4 or about 12 weeks were put together. Measured with immunoSEQ multiplex PCR; TCRdb has only the in-frame clones, and not every one. The sample holds about 180,000 clones, 90% to 95% seen once. The gene calls are TRBV6-6 and TRBJ1-5; 8 positions match TRBD1. This clonotype originated in an adult who received the AZD1222 COVID-19 vaccine. The material sequenced was peripheral blood, taken 28 days after the second AZD1222 dose. Here the CDR3 reads CASSQGQGENQPQHF. In DNA form, the CDR3 reads TGTGCCAGCAGCCAAGGACAGGGTGAGAATCAGCCCCAGCATTTT.